This T cell receptor (beta chain) was captured by sequencing in a study of CD8 T cells in ankylosing spondylitis. Between the trimmed V and J ends, which lost 0 bases and 6 bases, there was a span of 9 bases. This CDR3 is built from 13 residues. Germline CDR1 SGHRS, CDR2 YFSETQ. In its sample, this clonotype was seen a few times. Its antigen remains unknown. Construction of TCR beta libraries was performed using quantitative 5'-RACE with molecular barcodes. Each CDR3 protein is one row after TCRdb ran MiXCR on the 5' RACE reads. In the table there are 350,000 to 550,000 distinct CDR3 sequences, roughly 26% of which are singletons. Points from the study as a whole: A CD8+ phenotype characterized the disease-linked clones, which were relatively rare in peripheral blood. Significant enrichment of disease-linked clones was reportedly seen in matched ankylosing spondylitis synovial fluid. There was a TCR beta motif, made of fewer than 10 highly homologous variants, that appeared characteristic of ankylosing spondylitis blood.

The sequenced material came from blood, either unsorted or a sorted T cell fraction (not recorded which). The source is a male donor with ankylosing spondylitis. This chain connects TRBV5-1 to TRBJ1-1; maybe TRBD1 (5 bases). The CDR3 nucleotides read TGCGCCAGCAGCTTGGGACAGCAACCTGAAGCTTTCTTT. Protein: CASSLGQQPEAFF.